This TCR beta chain is from a study of blood T cell repertoires in COVID-19. The CDR3 has 14 amino acids. In germline, CDR1 is MNHEY, CDR2 SMNVEV (reference sequence). After removal of 6 bases from V and 4 bases from J, the junction contained 7 bases not matched to a gene. Assay: immunoSEQ multiplex PCR; the TCRdb copy retains only in-frame clones and omits some. The sample shows around 26,000 clones, nearly 95% of them seen only once. The sample was peripheral blood. The source of this sequence is a human donor in a cohort sampled during active COVID-19. This chain connects TRBV27 to TRBJ1-2; 8 bases align to TRBD1. CDR3 sequence reads: CASSPGGTVYGYTF. CDR3 bases: TGTGCCAGCAGCCCAGGGGGCACGGTCTATGGCTACACCTTC.